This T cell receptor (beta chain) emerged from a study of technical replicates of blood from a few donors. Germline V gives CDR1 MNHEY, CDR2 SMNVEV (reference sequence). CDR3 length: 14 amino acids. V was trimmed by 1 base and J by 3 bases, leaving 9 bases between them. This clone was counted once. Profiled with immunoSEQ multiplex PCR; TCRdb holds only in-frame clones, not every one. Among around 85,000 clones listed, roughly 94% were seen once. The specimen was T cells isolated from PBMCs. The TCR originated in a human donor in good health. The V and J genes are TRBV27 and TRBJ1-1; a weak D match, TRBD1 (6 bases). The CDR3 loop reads CASSLYRVDTEAFF. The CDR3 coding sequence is TGTGCCAGCAGTTTATACAGGGTCGACACTGAAGCTTTCTTT.